A selection of T cell receptor beta chains follows, all from one sample in a study of blood T cell repertoires in COVID-19. Data came from immunoSEQ multiplex PCR; TCRdb stores just in-frame clones and leaves some out. The table has about 40,000 clones, approximately 83% seen once. The sequencing input was peripheral blood. Receptors were obtained from a woman aged 60 to 75 with acute or convalescent COVID-19. The CDR3 runs from the conserved cysteine through the conserved F or W. The D gene is left open where the match is weak. Only some rows state a clone size, as once, few, many or a class for expanded clones.

>.|.|TRBV19|TRBJ1-5
CASSFPRRAIDQPQHF
TGTGCCAGTAGTTTCCCGCGCAGGGCTATAGATCAGCCCCAGCATTTT
>.|.|TRBV18|TRBJ1-5
CASSQKRTYSNQPQHF
TGTGCCAGCTCACAGAAACGGACATATAGCAATCAGCCCCAGCATTTT
>few|TRBD1|TRBV5-1|TRBJ1-6
CASSLADRVGSPLHF
TGCGCCAGCAGCTTGGCAGACAGGGTAGGATCACCCCTCCACTTT
>.|.|TRBV19|TRBJ1-5
CASSIDLRRTQPQHF
TGTGCCAGTAGTATAGATCTCCGGAGGACTCAGCCCCAGCATTTT
>.|.|TRBV11-2|TRBJ1-5
CASSIGAGQPQHF
TGTGCCAGCAGCATCGGTGCTGGTCAGCCCCAGCATTTT
>.|TRBD1|TRBV6-5|TRBJ2-5
CATRQGRETQYF
TGTGCCACGCGACAGGGCAGGGAGACCCAGTACTTC
>.|.|TRBV11-2|TRBJ1-3
CAARGSGNTIYF
TGTGCCGCGCGGGGATCCGGAAACACCATATATTTT
>.|TRBD2|TRBV18|TRBJ2-5
CASSPPRLAGGPQETQYF
TGTGCCAGCTCACCACCTCGACTAGCGGGGGGGCCTCAAGAGACCCAGTACTTC
>.|.|TRBV6-1|TRBJ1-2
CASSERQGKGGYTF
TGTGCCAGCAGTGAACGGCAGGGGAAGGGCGGCTACACCTTC
>.|TRBD2|TRBV5-3|TRBJ2-7
CARSFPAGGPRPQYF
TGTGCCAGAAGCTTTCCGGCGGGGGGGCCCCGTCCGCAGTACTTC
>.|.|TRBV27|TRBJ1-3
CASRGNGNTIYF
TGTGCCAGCCGGGGGAACGGAAACACCATATATTTT
>.|TRBD2|TRBV7-2|TRBJ2-1
CASSPRTSGGNRQFF
TGTGCCAGCAGCCCCCGGACTAGCGGGGGGAATCGGCAGTTCTTC
>.|.|TRBV6-5|TRBJ1-5
CASRGGGRGQPQHF
TGTGCCAGCAGGGGTGGAGGGAGGGGTCAGCCCCAGCATTTT
>.|.|TRBV3-1/TRBV3-2|TRBJ1-1
CASSKRGGTEAFF
TGTGCCAGCAGCAAAAGGGGGGGTACTGAAGCTTTCTTT
>.|TRBD1|TRBV28|TRBJ2-1
CASSFLTGNYNEQFF
TGTGCCAGCAGTTTTTTGACAGGGAACTACAATGAGCAGTTCTTC
>.|.|TRBV19|TRBJ2-7
CASSMPNLGEQYF
TGTGCCAGTAGTATGCCCAACCTAGGAGAGCAGTACTTC
>.|.|TRBV30|TRBJ1-1
CAWQPAGSKNTEAFF
TGTGCCTGGCAACCCGCCGGGAGCAAGAACACTGAAGCTTTCTTT